The 8 T cell receptor beta chains in this list originate from one sample, sequenced in a study of identical twins. TCRdb re-analysed the 5' RACE reads in MiXCR, keeping a single row per CDR3 protein. The sample records 430,000 or so distinct CDR3 sequences, roughly 24% being singletons. These data were also reused for a study on T cells expressing NK-cell markers.

Sequencing was done on a sample of CD4+ T cells sorted from blood. These receptor sequences come from a woman younger than 30 in good health.

This rearrangement joins TRBV2 to TRBJ1-2; no reliable D call. Germline CDR1 and CDR2: SNHLY and FYNNEI. CDR3 length equals 12 residues. Trimming pared 9 bases from V and 4 bases from J, leaving 12 bases between. The CDR3 DNA is TGTGCCAGGGGATTCGAATTCTATGGCTACACCTTC. Protein sequence: CARGFEFYGYTF.

This chain links TRBV27 with TRBJ1-1, with 8 bases that match TRBD1. CDR3 length equals 15 residues. The J segment lost 5 bases and the V segment lost 5 bases, leaving 10 bases of the junction unmatched. Germline assignment: CDR1 MNHEY and CDR2 SMNVEV (reference sequence). The CDR3 spells CASSRPGGGWTEAFF. CDR3 sequence (DNA): TGTGCCAGCAGTAGGCCAGGGGGCGGATGGACTGAAGCTTTCTTT.

This clonotype was seen more than once but under ten times. The rearrangement uses TRBV12-3 or TRBV12-4 and TRBJ2-1, with D tentatively TRBD2 (5 bases). The CDR3 extends over 15 amino acids. V shed 4 bases and J shed 6 bases, with 16 bases lying between them. The CDR3 spells CASSSDFPAVNEQFF. CDR3 nucleotides: TGTGCCAGCAGTTCGGACTTTCCAGCCGTCAATGAGCAGTTCTTC.

V usage is TRBV12-5 and J usage is TRBJ1-4, with D maybe TRBD1 (6 bases). Germline CDR1 LGHNT, CDR2 FRNRAP. The CDR3 consists of 15 residues. V was trimmed by 5 bases and J by 7 bases, leaving 17 bases between them. The CDR3 DNA is TGTGCTAGTGGTGATCAACAGGGTTTTACTGAAAAACTGTTTTTT. Its protein is CASGDQQGFTEKLFF.

J is TRBJ2-7 and V is TRBV18, with D hard to call. Germline lookup yields CDR1 KGHSH and CDR2 LQKENI. V dropped 3 bases and J dropped 0 bases, with 9 bases sitting between them. CDR3 length equals 14 residues. CDR3 sequence reads: CASSPRRSSYEQYF. In DNA, the CDR3 is TGTGCCAGCTCACCTCGAAGGAGCTCCTACGAGCAGTACTTC.

This clonotype turned up a few times. This chain connects TRBV12-3 or TRBV12-4 to TRBJ2-1; D is undetermined. Between the trimmed V and J ends, which lost 6 bases and 9 bases, there was a span of 9 bases. The CDR3 is 11 residues long. The CDR3 DNA reads as TGTGCCAGCAGCCAGGCCTTTGAGCAGTTCTTC. As protein: CASSQAFEQFF.

The V gene is TRBV20-1, the J gene TRBJ1-4; D uncertain. Looked up from germline, CDR1 is DFQATT and CDR2 is SNEGSKA (reference sequence). V was cut by 5 bases and J by 8 bases, with 12 bases left in between. The CDR3 runs to 12 residues. CDR3 region: CSARGREEKLFF. CDR3 sequence (DNA): TGCAGTGCTCGAGGGAGGGAAGAAAAACTGTTTTTT.

The V call is TRBV4-3, the J call TRBJ2-1; maybe TRBD2 (5 bases). The V gene's germline CDR1 is LGHNA and CDR2 YSLEER. The CDR3 length is 17 residues. The V and J ends lost 3 bases and 7 bases respectively, with 22 bases between them. In DNA, the CDR3 is TGCGCCAGCAGCCAGGAGGCTACCAGAAGTAAAGTGAATGAGCAGTTCTTC. Its protein product is CASSQEATRSKVNEQFF.